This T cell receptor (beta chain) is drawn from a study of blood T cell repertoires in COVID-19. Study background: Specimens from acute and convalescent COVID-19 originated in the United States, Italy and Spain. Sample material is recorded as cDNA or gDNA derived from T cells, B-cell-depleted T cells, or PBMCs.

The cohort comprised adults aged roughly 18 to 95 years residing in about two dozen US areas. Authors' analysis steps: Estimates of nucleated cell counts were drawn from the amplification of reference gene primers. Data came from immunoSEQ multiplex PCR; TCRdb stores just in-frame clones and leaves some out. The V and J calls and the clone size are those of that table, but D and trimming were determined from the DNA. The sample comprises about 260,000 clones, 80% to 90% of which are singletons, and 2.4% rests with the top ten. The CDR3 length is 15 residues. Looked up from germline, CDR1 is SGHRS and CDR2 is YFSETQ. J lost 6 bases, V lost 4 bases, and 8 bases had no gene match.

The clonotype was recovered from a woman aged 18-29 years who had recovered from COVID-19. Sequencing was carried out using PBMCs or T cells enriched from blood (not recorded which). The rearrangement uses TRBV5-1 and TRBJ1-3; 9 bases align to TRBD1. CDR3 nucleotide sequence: TGCGCCAGCAGCCCTCCTGGACAGGGGCAAAACACCATATATTTT. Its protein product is CASSPPGQGQNTIYF.